Listed here are 26 T cell receptor beta chains from one sample, sequenced in a study of cytomegalovirus exposure and HLA in healthy donors. It was with 60 Vbeta and 13 Jbeta primers that the PCR ran. Libraries were prepared by immunoSEQ multiplex PCR; TCRdb keeps only in-frame clonotypes and omits some of them. The data show some 97,000 clones, 75% to 85% seen once. Sequencing was done on a sample of PBMCs. The source of these receptors is a woman in her forties or fifties in good health and CMV-seropositive.

J is TRBJ2-5 and V is TRBV5-1; 8 bases align to TRBD2. With V trimmed by 4 bases and J by 4 bases, 6 bases remained unmatched. In germline, CDR1 is SGHRS, CDR2 YFSETQ. The CDR3 has 14 residues. This CDR3 is CASSRAGVGETQYF. The CDR3 nucleotides are TGCGCCAGCAGCAGAGCGGGAGTGGGAGAGACCCAGTACTTC.

V is TRBV6-5 and J is TRBJ1-1, with TRBD1 matching over 7 bases. Germline loops: CDR1 MNHEY, CDR2 SVGAGI. CDR3 length equals 12 residues. V was clipped by 5 bases and J by 5 bases; unmatched bases: 2. The CDR3, as DNA: TGTGCCAGCAGTCGACAGGGTACTGAAGCTTTCTTT. Translated: CASSRQGTEAFF.

The chain uses TRBV5-6 and TRBJ1-2, with D perhaps matching TRBD1 (5 bases). This CDR3 is built from 15 residues. CDR1 is SGHDT and CDR2 is YYEEEE in the germline V gene. Trimming took 0 bases from V and 2 from J, leaving 11 bases between them. CDR3: CASSLGQSLNYGYTF. The CDR3 bases are TGTGCCAGCAGCTTGGGACAGAGCCTAAACTATGGCTACACCTTC.

In its sample, this clone was seen a few times. The chain uses TRBV5-1 and TRBJ2-1, with D possibly being TRBD1 (6 bases). There are 16 residues in the CDR3. V lost 0 bases to trimming and J lost 9 bases, with 19 bases between them. In germline, CDR1 is SGHRS, CDR2 YFSETQ. In nucleotides, the CDR3 is TGCGCCAGCAGCTTGGAGAGGGCTAGCCGAGGGGGTGAGCAGTTCTTC. Translated: CASSLERASRGGEQFF.

The DNA of the CDR3 is TGTGCCAGCAGCGTCCAGGGGGGAAGCTCTGGGGCCAACGTCCTGACTTTC. This translates into CASSVQGGSSGANVLTF. The chain couples TRBV9 to TRBJ2-6, with D tentatively TRBD1 (7 bases). This CDR3 region has 17 residues. Trimming took off 2 bases at V and 0 bases at J, with 12 bases between the two ends. CDR1 and CDR2 (germline): SGDLS, YYNGEE.

This clone appeared a single time. The chain links TRBV19 to TRBJ1-5, with D perhaps TRBD1 (5 bases). Germline CDR1 LNHDA, CDR2 SQIVND (reference sequence). The CDR3 runs to 13 residues. V was pared by 6 bases and J by 6 bases, with 12 bases between. The CDR3, as DNA: TGTGCCAGTAGCCTTGGAAGGGGTCAGCCCCAGCATTTT. It codes for CASSLGRGQPQHF.

The chain is built from TRBV11-3 and TRBJ2-1; D is ambiguous. Germline V gene sequence: CDR1 SGHNT, CDR2 YENEEA. The CDR3 is made up of 12 amino acids. Trimming stripped 0 bases from V and 9 bases from J, with 6 bases between. The CDR3 nucleotides read TGTGCCAGCAGCTTAGAGAGAGGTGAGCAGTTCTTC. Translating gives CASSLERGEQFF.

To note about this clone: The same CDR3 is also encoded by other DNA sequences in this sample. The chain couples TRBV5-1 to TRBJ1-1, with no clear D. This CDR3 contains 14 residues. The germline gives CDR1 SGHRS, CDR2 YFSETQ. Deletions cut 0 bases from V and 0 bases from J, with 6 bases between. CDR3 protein: CASSLAGMNTEAFF. The CDR3 nucleotides are TGCGCCAGCAGCTTGGCAGGTATGAACACTGAAGCTTTCTTT.

In this sample, this clone turned up a few times. In nucleotides, the CDR3 is TGTGCCAGCAGTGCCTTTAGCGGGGACACAGATACGCAGTATTTT. Protein product: CASSAFSGDTDTQYF. This chain links TRBV9 with TRBJ2-3; 8 nucleotides line up with TRBD2. The germline CDR1 and CDR2 sequences are SGDLS and YYNGEE. V was clipped by 5 bases and J by 2 bases; unmatched bases: 7. CDR3 length equals 15 residues.

V usage is TRBV2 and J usage is TRBJ2-7; the D gene is possibly TRBD2 (6 bases). The germline V and J ends were trimmed by 2 bases and 1 base, with 18 bases remaining between them. Germline CDR1 is SNHLY and CDR2 is FYNNEI. CDR3 length equals 17 residues. This chain's CDR3 is CASSESSAGGTSYEQYF. In nucleotides, the CDR3 is TGTGCCAGCAGTGAATCTTCGGCCGGCGGGACTTCCTACGAGCAGTACTTC.

This clone was counted between two and nine times. The rearrangement joins TRBV7-9 to TRBJ2-7; TRBD1 might be the D (6 bases). CDR1 is SEHNR and CDR2 is FQNEAQ in the germline V gene (reference sequence). With 6 bases removed from V and 5 bases from J, the gap between germline ends came to 17 bases. The CDR3 sequence is 14 residues long. The CDR3 sequence: CASREQTGWNEQYF. In DNA, the CDR3 is TGTGCCAGCAGGGAGCAGACAGGTTGGAACGAGCAGTACTTC.

This chain joins TRBV4-1 and TRBJ2-2; 9 bases align to TRBD1. J was trimmed by 0 bases and V by 5 bases; bases with no gene match: 7. The CDR3 contains 17 residues. From germline, CDR1 is MGHRA and CDR2 YSYEKL. CDR3 region: CASSLPGQGPNTGELFF. DNA for the CDR3: TGCGCCAGCAGCTTACCGGGACAGGGACCGAACACCGGGGAGCTGTTTTTT.

The chain recombines TRBV7-3 with TRBJ2-3, with 11 bases matching TRBD1. The ends lost 5 bases at V and 7 bases at J; junction bases unmatched: 8. The germline V gene encodes CDR1 SGHTA and CDR2 FQGTGA. The CDR3 has 15 residues. The CDR3 sequence: CASSTGQGARNTQYF. In DNA, the CDR3 is TGTGCCAGCAGCACCGGACAGGGGGCAAGGAATACGCAGTATTTT.

J is TRBJ2-1 and V is TRBV6-5; 9 nucleotides agree with TRBD2. The CDR3 has 15 amino acids. After removal of 6 bases from V and 4 bases from J, the junction contained 7 bases not matched to a gene. From germline, CDR1 is MNHEY and CDR2 SVGAGI. The CDR3 loop reads CASSRLAGEYNEQFF. CDR3 in DNA: TGTGCCAGCAGCCGATTAGCGGGAGAGTACAATGAGCAGTTCTTC.

This chain uses TRBV15 with TRBJ1-5; D not resolved. V lost 5 bases and J 6 bases, leaving 8 bases between the germline ends. The CDR3 runs to 12 residues. Germline V gene lookup returns CDR1 LNHNV and CDR2 YYDKDF (reference sequence). The CDR3 reads CATSEPTQPQHF. The CDR3, as DNA: TGTGCCACCAGCGAGCCAACTCAGCCCCAGCATTTT.

The rearrangement links TRBV27 to TRBJ1-2; 9 positions agree with TRBD1. The CDR3 is 16 residues long. With V trimmed by 1 base and J by 4 bases, 7 bases remained unmatched. Germline values: CDR1 MNHEY, CDR2 SMNVEV (reference sequence). The CDR3 coding sequence is TGTGCCAGCAGTTTATTCATGGGGACAGGGCTCTATGGCTACACCTTC. It codes for CASSLFMGTGLYGYTF.

This clone was detected only a few times. This chain connects TRBV11-2 to TRBJ1-3, with D perhaps matching TRBD1 (5 bases). The V gene's germline CDR1 is SGHAT and CDR2 FQNNGV. V lost 2 bases and J 8 bases, leaving 22 bases between the germline ends. The CDR3 extends over 17 amino acids. The CDR3 region is CASSLYGRAGMVHTIYF. For the CDR3, the DNA is TGTGCCAGCAGCTTATACGGCAGGGCTGGTATGGTCCACACCATATATTTT.

This chain links TRBV7-9 with TRBJ2-7; 7 bases match TRBD1. Looked up from germline, CDR1 is SEHNR and CDR2 is FQNEAQ (reference sequence). The CDR3 sequence is 13 residues long. The V segment lost 5 bases and the J segment 12 bases; nucleotides outside the gene matches: 13. The CDR3 protein is CASSPWTGQSVYF. In DNA form, the CDR3 reads TGTGCCAGCAGCCCCTGGACAGGCCAGAGTGTGTACTTC.

The chain recombines TRBV4-2 with TRBJ2-3, with TRBD2 identical over 12 bases. V lost 0 bases to trimming and J lost 5 bases; unmatched junction nucleotides: 9. The CDR3 extends over 18 amino acids. Germline values: CDR1 LGHNA, CDR2 YNFKEQ. The CDR3 nucleotides read TGTGCCAGCAGCCAAGAAGCGGCTAGCGGGAGGGGAAGAGATACGCAGTATTTT. Its translation: CASSQEAASGRGRDTQYF.

With regard to this clone: This may come from a read error, since a much larger clone is one base off. The chain combines TRBV7-9 with TRBJ2-5; D not resolved. The DNA end is a closer match to TRBJ2-7, so the J assignment may be wrong. The length of the CDR3 is 12 residues. Germline V gene lookup returns CDR1 SEHNR and CDR2 FQNEAQ (reference sequence). The CDR3 sequence is CASSPAGYEQYF. Written as DNA, the CDR3 is TGTGCCAGCAGCCCAGCAGGCTACGAGCAGTACTTC.

The rearrangement links TRBV5-1 to TRBJ2-1, with 8 bases lining up with TRBD1. The V segment lost 1 base and the J segment 8 bases; nucleotides outside the gene matches: 8. Germline V gene data show CDR1 as SGHRS and CDR2 as YFSETQ. The CDR3 length is 15 residues. In nucleotides, the CDR3 is TGCGCCAGCAGCTTGTACGGACAGGGCGCGGATGAGCAGTTCTTC. This codes for CASSLYGQGADEQFF.

The chain has TRBV5-6 and TRBJ1-2, with D maybe TRBD1 (5 bases). The V end lost 2 bases, the J end lost 1 base, and 9 bases lay between the germline ends. Per the germline V gene, CDR1 is SGHDT and CDR2 is YYEEEE. There are 14 residues in the CDR3. The CDR3 DNA is TGTGCCAGCAGCTTAGGGGCGATTAACTATGGCTACACCTTC. Translation: CASSLGAINYGYTF.

This rearrangement joins TRBV19 to TRBJ1-2; 8 bases map to TRBD1. V shed 5 bases, J shed 3 bases, and the junction held 5 bases outside the gene matches. Germline V gene sequence: CDR1 LNHDA, CDR2 SQIVND (reference sequence). The CDR3 sequence is 14 residues long. CDR3 DNA: TGTGCCAGTAGTCCGGACAGGGTGGACTATGGCTACACCTTC. It encodes CASSPDRVDYGYTF.

The J gene is TRBJ2-1, the V gene TRBV11-3; 10 nucleotides align to TRBD2. After removal of 3 bases from V and 7 bases from J, the junction contained 12 bases not matched to a gene. The CDR3 is 17 residues long. CDR1 is SGHNT and CDR2 is YENEEA in the germline V gene. The CDR3 sequence is CASSLRGSGGAENEQFF. The CDR3 nucleotides are TGTGCCAGCAGCTTGAGGGGAAGCGGGGGGGCGGAGAATGAGCAGTTCTTC.

The V gene is TRBV5-1, the J gene TRBJ2-5; possibly TRBD1 for D (6 bases). The CDR3 has 14 residues. Trimming removed 7 bases from V and 7 bases from J, with 20 bases in between. Germline CDR1 reads SGHRS; CDR2 reads YFSETQ. The chain's CDR3 is CASGPGVLGGTQYF. Written as DNA, the CDR3 is TGCGCCAGCGGGCCGGGTGTCCTAGGGGGGACCCAGTACTTC. The whole variable domain, filled in from reference TRBV5-1 and TRBJ2-5, reads KAGVTQTPRYLIKTRGQQVTLSCSPISGHRSVSWYQQTPGQGLQFLFEYFSETQRNKGNFPGRFSGRQFSNSRSEMNVSTLELGDSALYLCASGPGVLGGTQYFGPGTRLLVL.

The CDR3 nucleotides read TGTGCCAGCAGACGGGAGTACCAAGAGACCCAGTACTTC. This codes for CASRREYQETQYF. V and J are TRBV11-2 and TRBJ2-5, with D perhaps TRBD2 (6 bases). Per germline, CDR1 SGHAT and CDR2 FQNNGV. The ends were cut back, 6 bases at V and 0 bases at J, with 8 bases in the middle. The CDR3 contains 13 residues.